The clone carrying this T cell receptor beta chain came up a few times. As yet, its antigen is unknown. This specimen comes from a study of cytotoxic CD8 clonotypes in ibrutinib-treated CLL. Germline values: CDR1 SGHRS, CDR2 YFSETQ. The V end was cut by 2 bases, the J end by 5 bases, with 14 bases between. There are 15 residues in the CDR3. The protocol was immunoSEQ multiplex PCR, while the TCRdb copy is restricted to in-frame clones and leaves out a portion. The sample contains under 200,000 clones, 70% to 85% of which appear only once. Notes on the study in general: Whereas clonality rose at ibrutinib response, it declined toward baseline at progression. Public clonotypes, rarely seen, contracted or held steady on treatment. While tracking circulating CD8+ T-cell counts, baseline clonality exceeded that of age-matched healthy donors.

The sequence was obtained from a human donor with chronic lymphocytic leukemia. The source was PBMCs, collected after 24 months of ibrutinib treatment. The chain has TRBV5-1 and TRBJ2-1; D uncertain. CDR3 sequence (DNA): TGCGCCAGCAGCTTAGGTCCCTCTTTAAACAATGAGCAGTTCTTC. Translating gives CASSLGPSLNNEQFF.